This is a list of T cell receptor beta chains from one sample in a study of beta chain features in type 1 diabetes. Generated by immunoSEQ multiplex PCR, the TCRdb table keeps only in-frame clones and is missing some. In the table there are a few hundred thousand clones, over 13% of which are singletons. The sample comprised naive CD4+ T cells from blood. The receptors stem from a young woman in good health. CDR3s include the opening cysteine and the closing phenylalanine or tryptophan. Each record gives: CDR3 length, J gene, V gene, D gene, clone size, CDR3 DNA, CDR3 protein. The D gene is left open where the match is weak. Expanded clones are given a class, and other clones once, few, many or no size at all.

CDR3 length: 16; J gene: TRBJ2-1; V gene: TRBV5-1; D gene: TRBD2; clone size: NA; CDR3 DNA: TGCGCCAGCAGCTTGTCAGGCGGGAGCTCCTACAATGAGCAGTTCTTC; CDR3 protein: CASSLSGGSSYNEQFF
CDR3 length: 16; J gene: TRBJ1-5; V gene: TRBV19; D gene: TRBD1; clone size: NA; CDR3 DNA: TGTGCCAGTAACCAGGCCGGACAGGGGATCAATCAGCCCCAGCATTTT; CDR3 protein: CASNQAGQGINQPQHF
CDR3 length: 11; J gene: TRBJ2-3; V gene: TRBV30; D gene: NA; clone size: few; CDR3 DNA: TGTGCCTGGAGTTTCATGGATACGCAGTATTTT; CDR3 protein: CAWSFMDTQYF
CDR3 length: 12; J gene: TRBJ2-7; V gene: TRBV28; D gene: NA; clone size: NA; CDR3 DNA: TGTGCCAGCACTCGGAGACCCTACGAGCAGTACTTC; CDR3 protein: CASTRRPYEQYF
CDR3 length: 15; J gene: TRBJ2-7; V gene: TRBV7-2; D gene: TRBD1; clone size: NA; CDR3 DNA: TGTGCCAGCAGCCGAGTAGGGACAGGGTCCTACGAGCAGTACTTC; CDR3 protein: CASSRVGTGSYEQYF
CDR3 length: 14; J gene: TRBJ1-1; V gene: TRBV7-2; D gene: NA; clone size: NA; CDR3 DNA: TGTGCCAGCAGCTCGGGTATTTCGAACACTGAAGCTTTCTTT; CDR3 protein: CASSSGISNTEAFF
CDR3 length: 15; J gene: TRBJ1-1; V gene: TRBV18; D gene: TRBD1; clone size: NA; CDR3 DNA: TGTGCCAGCTCACAGGGACAGGGGGACCTATCGGAAGCTTTCTTT; CDR3 protein: CASSQGQGDLSEAFF
CDR3 length: 14; J gene: TRBJ1-5; V gene: TRBV6-1; D gene: TRBD1; clone size: few; CDR3 DNA: TGTGCCAGCACAGTACAGGGGCAAAATCAGCCCCAGCATTTT; CDR3 protein: CASTVQGQNQPQHF
CDR3 length: 13; J gene: TRBJ2-1; V gene: TRBV11-2; D gene: NA; clone size: NA; CDR3 DNA: TGTGCCAGCAGCGTCAGGGCTAGCGATGAGCAGTTCTTC; CDR3 protein: CASSVRASDEQFF
CDR3 length: 11; J gene: TRBJ2-7; V gene: TRBV20-1; D gene: NA; clone size: NA; CDR3 DNA: TGCAGTGCTAGAGAATTTGGCTCCCCCTTATTC; CDR3 protein: CSAREFGSPLF
CDR3 length: 12; J gene: TRBJ1-2; V gene: TRBV18; D gene: NA; clone size: few; CDR3 DNA: TGTGCCAGCTCTCGTGAGAACTATGGCTACACCTTC; CDR3 protein: CASSRENYGYTF
CDR3 length: 11; J gene: TRBJ1-2; V gene: TRBV30; D gene: NA; clone size: NA; CDR3 DNA: TGTGCCTGGGGGCCGGACTATGGCTACACCTTC; CDR3 protein: CAWGPDYGYTF
CDR3 length: 15; J gene: TRBJ2-1; V gene: TRBV30; D gene: NA; clone size: NA; CDR3 DNA: TGTGCCTGGAACCGACCTTTGGGCCAAAACAATGAGCAGTTCTTC; CDR3 protein: CAWNRPLGQNNEQFF
CDR3 length: 14; J gene: TRBJ2-3; V gene: TRBV29-1; D gene: TRBD1; clone size: few; CDR3 DNA: TGCAGCGTTGTGACAGGGACAAACACAGATACGCAGTATTTT; CDR3 protein: CSVVTGTNTDTQYF
CDR3 length: 13; J gene: TRBJ2-1; V gene: TRBV29-1; D gene: TRBD2; clone size: few; CDR3 DNA: TGCAGCGGGAGGACTAGCGGCTACAATGAGCAGTTCTTC; CDR3 protein: CSGRTSGYNEQFF
CDR3 length: 15; J gene: TRBJ1-3; V gene: TRBV28; D gene: NA; clone size: few; CDR3 DNA: TGTGCCAGCAGTTTTACGGGTGTTTCTGGAAACACCATATATTTT; CDR3 protein: CASSFTGVSGNTIYF
CDR3 length: 12; J gene: TRBJ1-2; V gene: TRBV25-1; D gene: NA; clone size: NA; CDR3 DNA: TGTGCCAGCAGTGAACAGCGAAGGGGCTACACCTTC; CDR3 protein: CASSEQRRGYTF
CDR3 length: 14; J gene: TRBJ1-2; V gene: TRBV6-6; D gene: NA; clone size: few; CDR3 DNA: TGTGCCAGCAGTTACAAGGACAGATCCTATGGCTACACCTTC; CDR3 protein: CASSYKDRSYGYTF
CDR3 length: 13; J gene: TRBJ1-2; V gene: TRBV5-4; D gene: NA; clone size: NA; CDR3 DNA: TGTGCCAGCACCCCAGGGGATCTGCATGGCTACACCTTC; CDR3 protein: CASTPGDLHGYTF
CDR3 length: 17; J gene: TRBJ2-1; V gene: TRBV28; D gene: TRBD2; clone size: few; CDR3 DNA: TGTGCCAGCAAGGTAGAAAGCGGGAGAGATCCCTACAATGAGCAGTTCTTC; CDR3 protein: CASKVESGRDPYNEQFF
CDR3 length: 14; J gene: TRBJ2-1; V gene: TRBV29-1; D gene: TRBD2; clone size: few; CDR3 DNA: TGCAGTGTTGTCGGGAGGGTCCGAGTAGGTGAGCAGTTCTTC; CDR3 protein: CSVVGRVRVGEQFF
CDR3 length: 17; J gene: TRBJ2-1; V gene: TRBV4-2; D gene: TRBD2; clone size: NA; CDR3 DNA: TGTGCCAGCAGCCAGCGCGTAGCGGGAGGGCGCTACAATGAGCAGTTCTTC; CDR3 protein: CASSQRVAGGRYNEQFF
CDR3 length: 15; J gene: TRBJ1-2; V gene: TRBV25-1; D gene: TRBD1; clone size: NA; CDR3 DNA: TGTGCCAGCAGTGTCGGACAGGGGACTACTAGAGGCTACACCTTC; CDR3 protein: CASSVGQGTTRGYTF
CDR3 length: 10; J gene: TRBJ2-1; V gene: TRBV20-1; D gene: NA; clone size: NA; CDR3 DNA: TGCAGTGCTAGGAGGATTGAGCAGTTCTTC; CDR3 protein: CSARRIEQFF
CDR3 length: 15; J gene: TRBJ1-4; V gene: TRBV29-1; D gene: NA; clone size: NA; CDR3 DNA: TGCAGCGTTGAACGCGTGACACGGTTTAATGAAAAACTGTTTTTT; CDR3 protein: CSVERVTRFNEKLFF
CDR3 length: 15; J gene: TRBJ2-1; V gene: TRBV18; D gene: TRBD2; clone size: few; CDR3 DNA: TGTGCCAGCTCACCAGTAACCGGGACTAGCAATGAGCAGTTCTTC; CDR3 protein: CASSPVTGTSNEQFF
CDR3 length: 15; J gene: TRBJ2-7; V gene: TRBV7-9; D gene: TRBD1; clone size: few; CDR3 DNA: TGTGCCAGCAGCTTACTGTCACAGGGGACCCTTGAGCAGTACTTC; CDR3 protein: CASSLLSQGTLEQYF
CDR3 length: 12; J gene: TRBJ2-7; V gene: TRBV2; D gene: NA; clone size: few; CDR3 DNA: TGTGCCACCCGTGGAGGAGCTCCCGAGCAGTACTTC; CDR3 protein: CATRGGAPEQYF
CDR3 length: 13; J gene: TRBJ2-1; V gene: TRBV11-3; D gene: NA; clone size: few; CDR3 DNA: TGTGCCAGCAGCCGAGGGCGCTACAATGAGCAGTTCTTC; CDR3 protein: CASSRGRYNEQFF
CDR3 length: 14; J gene: TRBJ2-5; V gene: TRBV7-9; D gene: NA; clone size: NA; CDR3 DNA: TGTGCCAGCAGCTTAAACCAGGTCCAAGAGACCCAGTACTTC; CDR3 protein: CASSLNQVQETQYF
CDR3 length: 14; J gene: TRBJ2-3; V gene: TRBV18; D gene: NA; clone size: NA; CDR3 DNA: TGTGCCAGCTCACTCCAGGGTGAAGCAGATACGCAGTATTTT; CDR3 protein: CASSLQGEADTQYF
CDR3 length: 12; J gene: TRBJ2-1; V gene: TRBV5-8; D gene: NA; clone size: NA; CDR3 DNA: TGTGCCAGCAGCTCTCAGGGAAATGAGCAGTTCTTC; CDR3 protein: CASSSQGNEQFF
CDR3 length: 14; J gene: TRBJ2-1; V gene: TRBV4-3; D gene: NA; clone size: NA; CDR3 DNA: TGCGCCAGCAGCCAAGGCCGAGGGAGTAATGAGCAGTTCTTC; CDR3 protein: CASSQGRGSNEQFF
CDR3 length: 15; J gene: TRBJ2-1; V gene: TRBV4-3; D gene: TRBD1; clone size: few; CDR3 DNA: TGCGCCAGCAGCCAAGCCGGGACAGGGCGGAATGAGCAGTTCTTC; CDR3 protein: CASSQAGTGRNEQFF
CDR3 length: 15; J gene: TRBJ2-7; V gene: TRBV28; D gene: TRBD2; clone size: NA; CDR3 DNA: TGTGCCAGCAGTGGGACTAGCGGGAGCCTGTACGAGCAGTACTTC; CDR3 protein: CASSGTSGSLYEQYF
CDR3 length: 15; J gene: TRBJ1-2; V gene: TRBV5-1; D gene: NA; clone size: once; CDR3 DNA: TGCGCCAGCAGCCCGATTCTGGGGCAGGGTTATGGCTACACCTTC; CDR3 protein: CASSPILGQGYGYTF
CDR3 length: 16; J gene: TRBJ2-7; V gene: TRBV4-3; D gene: NA; clone size: NA; CDR3 DNA: TGCGCCAGCAGCCAAGATTGGGGAGCCCAGACCTACGAGCAGTACTTC; CDR3 protein: CASSQDWGAQTYEQYF
CDR3 length: 14; J gene: TRBJ1-3; V gene: TRBV29-1; D gene: NA; clone size: NA; CDR3 DNA: TGCAGCGTTGTAGTGTCTCTCTCTGGAAACACCATATATTTT; CDR3 protein: CSVVVSLSGNTIYF
CDR3 length: 15; J gene: TRBJ1-2; V gene: TRBV6-5; D gene: NA; clone size: few; CDR3 DNA: TGTGCCAGCAGTTACTCGATGTCAGGGAACTATGGCTACACCTTC; CDR3 protein: CASSYSMSGNYGYTF
CDR3 length: 14; J gene: TRBJ1-1; V gene: TRBV19; D gene: NA; clone size: NA; CDR3 DNA: TGTGCCAGTAGTACGGGACTGAGGAACACTGAAGCTTTCTTT; CDR3 protein: CASSTGLRNTEAFF
CDR3 length: 16; J gene: TRBJ2-1; V gene: TRBV7-9; D gene: TRBD2; clone size: few; CDR3 DNA: TGTGCCAGCAGCCACGGACTAGCGGGAAAAGGAGGTGAGCAGTTCTTC; CDR3 protein: CASSHGLAGKGGEQFF
CDR3 length: 15; J gene: TRBJ2-1; V gene: TRBV12-5; D gene: NA; clone size: few; CDR3 DNA: TGTGCTAGTGGTTTGGTACAGGGCAGCAACAATGAGCAGTTCTTC; CDR3 protein: CASGLVQGSNNEQFF
CDR3 length: 12; J gene: TRBJ2-7; V gene: TRBV5-8; D gene: TRBD2; clone size: NA; CDR3 DNA: TGTGCCAGCAGGTTCCGCGGGGGCGAGCAGTACTTC; CDR3 protein: CASRFRGGEQYF
CDR3 length: 16; J gene: TRBJ2-5; V gene: TRBV28; D gene: NA; clone size: NA; CDR3 DNA: TGTGCCAGCAGTTTATGGTCCCCAAACTCTTGGGAGACCCAGTACTTC; CDR3 protein: CASSLWSPNSWETQYF
CDR3 length: 13; J gene: TRBJ1-2; V gene: TRBV28; D gene: TRBD1; clone size: NA; CDR3 DNA: TGTGCCAGCAGTCCACAGGGGGCACATGGCTACACCTTC; CDR3 protein: CASSPQGAHGYTF
CDR3 length: 15; J gene: TRBJ2-1; V gene: TRBV28; D gene: TRBD1; clone size: few; CDR3 DNA: TGTGCCAGCAGTTTAACCGGACAGGGTGTCAATGAGCAGTTCTTC; CDR3 protein: CASSLTGQGVNEQFF
CDR3 length: 16; J gene: TRBJ1-1; V gene: TRBV10-3; D gene: TRBD1; clone size: NA; CDR3 DNA: TGTGCCATCCGCCGGGACAGGGGGACCCGGAACACTGAAGCTTTCTTT; CDR3 protein: CAIRRDRGTRNTEAFF
CDR3 length: 14; J gene: TRBJ2-1; V gene: TRBV4-2; D gene: NA; clone size: few; CDR3 DNA: TGTGCCAGCAGCGCCCAGGGGACGTCCAATGAGCAGTTCTTC; CDR3 protein: CASSAQGTSNEQFF
CDR3 length: 16; J gene: TRBJ2-1; V gene: TRBV28; D gene: TRBD1; clone size: NA; CDR3 DNA: TGTGCCAGCAGTTCGACCCGGACAGGTGTTTACAATGAGCAGTTCTTC; CDR3 protein: CASSSTRTGVYNEQFF
CDR3 length: 11; J gene: TRBJ1-4; V gene: TRBV20-1; D gene: TRBD1; clone size: NA; CDR3 DNA: TGCAGTGCCGGAACAGGGGGGAAACTGTTTTTT; CDR3 protein: CSAGTGGKLFF
CDR3 length: 18; J gene: TRBJ2-1; V gene: TRBV7-3; D gene: NA; clone size: few; CDR3 DNA: TGTGCCAGCAGCTTAACGGGGGCCGCTGAGAGCTCCTACAATGAGCAGTTCTTC; CDR3 protein: CASSLTGAAESSYNEQFF
CDR3 length: 16; J gene: TRBJ1-1; V gene: TRBV19; D gene: TRBD1; clone size: few; CDR3 DNA: TGTGCCAGTAGTAGGCCCACAGGGGGTGTGGACACTGAAGCTTTCTTT; CDR3 protein: CASSRPTGGVDTEAFF
CDR3 length: 15; J gene: TRBJ2-1; V gene: TRBV29-1; D gene: TRBD2; clone size: few; CDR3 DNA: TGCAGCGTTGACGGCGGGAGCGCTGCCTACAATGAGCAGTTCTTC; CDR3 protein: CSVDGGSAAYNEQFF